This entry describes one T cell receptor (beta chain). These data are taken from a study of blood T cell repertoires in COVID-19. The germline gives CDR1 SGHDT, CDR2 YYEEEE. V shed 6 bases and J shed 0 bases, with 17 bases lying between them. CDR3 length equals 16 residues. The repertoire was sequenced with immunoSEQ multiplex PCR; TCRdb's copy has only in-frame clones and lacks some. The profile shows about 59,000 clones, roughly 87% of them singletons. This chain links TRBV5-6 with TRBJ2-3; a weak D match, TRBD1 (6 bases). Sequencing used peripheral blood. The origin of this receptor is a man older than 75 in a cohort sampled during active COVID-19. The DNA for the CDR3 is TGTGCCAGCAACAGGGACGGCCCGTCTAGCACAGATACGCAGTATTTT. Translation gives CASNRDGPSSTDTQYF.